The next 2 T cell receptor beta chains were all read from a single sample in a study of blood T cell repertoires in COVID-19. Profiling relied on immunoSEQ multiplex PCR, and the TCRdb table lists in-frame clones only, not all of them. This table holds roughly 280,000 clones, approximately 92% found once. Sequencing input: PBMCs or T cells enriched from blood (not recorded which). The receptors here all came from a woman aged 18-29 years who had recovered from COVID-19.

In DNA, the CDR3 is TGTGCCAGCAGTCCGACAGCCAACACTGAAGCTTTCTTT. Translation: CASSPTANTEAFF. V gene TRBV6-4 combines with J gene TRBJ1-1; a possible D gene is TRBD1 (5 bases). This CDR3 is built from 13 residues. Between the trimmed V and J ends, which lost 5 bases and 2 bases, there was a span of 9 bases. The germline CDR1 and CDR2 sequences are MRHNA and SNTAGT.

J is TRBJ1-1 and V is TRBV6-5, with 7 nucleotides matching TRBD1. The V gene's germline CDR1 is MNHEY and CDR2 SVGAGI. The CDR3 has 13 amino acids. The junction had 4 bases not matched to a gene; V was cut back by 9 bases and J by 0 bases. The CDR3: CASQGQMNTEAFF. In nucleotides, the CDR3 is TGTGCCAGTCAGGGACAGATGAACACTGAAGCTTTCTTT.